This T cell receptor (beta chain) appears in the sequencing data of a study of Ad26.COV2.S vaccination and SARS-CoV-2 variants. Overall study: Recipients of Ad26.COV2.S got it intramuscularly, once or twice 56 days apart.

Treatment defined: around 19 received Ad26.COV2.S at low or high dose, single or two shots; about five received placebo; per-sample allocation not given. Day 63 after the first injection of vaccine or placebo was the sampling time. Regarding this clone: Its antigen is as yet unknown.

Findings and limits, study-wide: Breadth measured for non-spike TCRs was similar across vaccine and placebo recipients. Measures of TCR breadth and depth may have fallen short of total T cell responses.

Sequencing used immunoSEQ multiplex PCR; TCRdb keeps in-frame clones, though not all of them. The sample has some 480,000 clones; approximately 88% are singletons. CDR3 size: 14 residues. V was clipped by 5 bases and J by 10 bases, with 20 bases between them. CDR1 and CDR2 (germline): MDHEN, SYDVKM. The specimen comprised peripheral blood, sampled in a trial of Ad26.COV2.S vaccine versus placebo. The V call is TRBV28, the J call TRBJ1-1; D perhaps matches TRBD1 (5 bases). This receptor was obtained from a person aged 18 to 65 who received the Ad26.COV2.S COVID-19 vaccine or a placebo. DNA of the CDR3: TGTGCCAGCAGTGCTCCTGTTGCCCACGGGGGAGCTTTCTTT. It is translated as CASSAPVAHGGAFF.